Listed here are 11 T cell receptor beta chains from one sample, sequenced in a study of shared clonotypes between healthy human individuals. Sequencing used immunoSEQ multiplex PCR; TCRdb keeps in-frame clones, though not all of them. Of some 500,000 clones detected, 90% to 97% appear once; the ten largest clones hold about 0.057%. Sequencing was performed on naive CD4+ T cells sorted from blood. Subset reported: CD45RA+ positively selected. The receptors were sampled from a woman under 40 in good health.

The gene calls are TRBV5-1 and TRBJ1-5, with 8 bases lining up with TRBD1. Trimming cost V 4 bases and J 5 bases; bases outside gene matches: 8. From germline, CDR1 is SGHRS and CDR2 YFSETQ. The CDR3 runs 15 residues. The CDR3 spells CASSPGQGADQPQHF. The CDR3 region has the DNA TGCGCCAGCAGCCCCGGACAGGGTGCGGATCAGCCCCAGCATTTT.

V usage is TRBV5-1 and J usage is TRBJ2-1; 9 bases align to TRBD2. Germline loops: CDR1 SGHRS, CDR2 YFSETQ. The CDR3 has 17 residues. V lost 0 bases, J lost 7 bases, and 11 bases stayed unmatched. The DNA of the CDR3 is TGCGCCAGCAGCTTGGCCGGTAGCGGGAGAATAGCGAATGAGCAGTTCTTC. The encoded protein is CASSLAGSGRIANEQFF.

V gene TRBV6-6 combines with J gene TRBJ2-7; 8 bases fit TRBD1. Germline assignment: CDR1 MNHNY and CDR2 SVGAGI (reference sequence). J gave up 7 bases and V 6 bases, and 11 bases lay outside the gene matches. The CDR3 is 14 amino acids. CDR3 coding DNA: TGTGCCAGCAGACCGGACAGGGCGCGACGTGAGCAGTACTTC. This translates into CASRPDRARREQYF.

Details on this clone: The sample holds other DNA sequences that translate to the same CDR3. V and J are TRBV28 and TRBJ2-5, with 7 positions matching TRBD2. CDR1 and CDR2 from the germline V gene are MDHEN and SYDVKM. After removal of 7 bases from V and 4 bases from J, the junction contained 3 bases not matched to a gene. The CDR3 covers 12 residues. The CDR3 DNA follows: TGTGCCAGCAAACTAGCGACAGAGACCCAGTACTTC. It translates to CASKLATETQYF.

This chain connects TRBV7-7 to TRBJ1-2; D not certain. The CDR3 has 13 residues. V was cut by 5 bases and J by 3 bases, with 10 bases left in between. CDR1 is SSHAT and CDR2 is FNYEAQ in the germline V gene (reference sequence). The CDR3 sequence is CASSRSRHYGYTF. DNA of the CDR3: TGTGCCAGCAGCCGATCCAGGCACTATGGCTACACCTTC. Using reference TRBV7-7 and TRBJ1-2 for the parts outside the CDR3, the full variable domain is GAGVSQSPRYKVTKRGQDVTLRCDPISSHATLYWYQQALGQGPEFLTYFNYEAQPDKSGLPSDRFSAERPEGSISTLTIQRTEQRDSAMYRCASSRSRHYGYTFGSGTRLTVV.

The genes are TRBV18 and TRBJ2-3; the match to TRBD2 covers 10 bases. V gave up 5 bases and J gave up 10 bases; unmatched junction bases: 12. Germline CDR1 reads KGHSH; CDR2 reads LQKENI. CDR3 length: 15 residues. The CDR3, as DNA: TGTGCCAGCTCATATGATACTAGCGGGATCCCGTCGCAGTATTTT. As protein: CASSYDTSGIPSQYF.

The V call is TRBV28, the J call TRBJ1-5; unclear D gene. This CDR3 region has 12 residues. V lost 6 bases to trimming and J lost 7 bases, with 10 bases between them. Germline CDR1 reads MDHEN; CDR2 reads SYDVKM. This CDR3 reads CASSPPDQPQHF. The DNA of the CDR3 is TGTGCCAGCAGCCCCCCGGACCAGCCCCAGCATTTT.

The chain links TRBV19 to TRBJ2-5; either TRBD1 or TRBD2 may fit D (5 bases each). The V end was cut by 11 bases, the J end by 5 bases, with 12 bases between. Per germline, CDR1 LNHDA and CDR2 SQIVND (reference sequence). The CDR3 contains 11 residues. In nucleotides, the CDR3 is TGTGCCTGTCAGGGACGGGAGACCCAGTACTTC. Translation gives CACQGRETQYF.

This clone has just one count. The chain uses TRBV6-5 and TRBJ2-7; TRBD1 agrees at 12 bases. This CDR3 contains 15 residues. Germline V lookup: CDR1 MNHEY, CDR2 SVGAGI. After removal of 4 bases from V and 4 bases from J, the junction contained 5 bases not matched to a gene. CDR3 in amino acids: CASSSRDRGLYEQYF. The CDR3 DNA reads TGTGCCAGCAGTTCCCGGGACAGGGGGCTGTACGAGCAGTACTTC.

The chain couples TRBV5-4 to TRBJ2-1, with a tentative D call TRBD1 (6 bases). CDR1 and CDR2 from the germline V gene are SGHNT and YYREEE (reference sequence). V was cut by 4 bases and J by 4 bases, with 12 bases left in between. The CDR3 has 14 residues. The CDR3 here is CASSQQDSYNEQFF. The DNA for the CDR3 is TGTGCCAGCAGCCAACAGGACAGTTACAATGAGCAGTTCTTC.

The V and J genes are TRBV5-1 and TRBJ1-2, with 10 bases matching TRBD1. CDR1 and CDR2 from the germline V gene are SGHRS and YFSETQ. With V trimmed by 4 bases and J by 8 bases, 11 bases remained unmatched. CDR3 length equals 15 residues. CDR3 DNA: TGCGCCAGCAGCCTAAGGGACAGGGGCATCAGAGGCTACACCTTC. This sequence encodes CASSLRDRGIRGYTF.